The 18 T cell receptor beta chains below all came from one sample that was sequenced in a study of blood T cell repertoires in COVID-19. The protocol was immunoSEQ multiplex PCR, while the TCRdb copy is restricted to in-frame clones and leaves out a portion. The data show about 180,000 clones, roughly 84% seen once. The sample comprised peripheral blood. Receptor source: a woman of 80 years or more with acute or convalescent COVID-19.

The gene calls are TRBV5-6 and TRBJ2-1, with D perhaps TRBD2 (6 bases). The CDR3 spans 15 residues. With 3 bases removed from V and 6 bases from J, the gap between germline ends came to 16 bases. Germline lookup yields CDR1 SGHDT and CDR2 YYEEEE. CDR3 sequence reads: CASSSPGTAGNEQFF. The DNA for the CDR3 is TGTGCCAGCAGCTCCCCCGGGACTGCGGGCAATGAGCAGTTCTTC.

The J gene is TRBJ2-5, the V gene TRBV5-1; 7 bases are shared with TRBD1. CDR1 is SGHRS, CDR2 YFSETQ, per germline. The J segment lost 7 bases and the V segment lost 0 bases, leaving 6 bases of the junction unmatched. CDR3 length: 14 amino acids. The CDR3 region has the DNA TGCGCCAGCAGCTTGGGAACAGGGGCGGCGACCCAGTACTTC. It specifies CASSLGTGAATQYF.

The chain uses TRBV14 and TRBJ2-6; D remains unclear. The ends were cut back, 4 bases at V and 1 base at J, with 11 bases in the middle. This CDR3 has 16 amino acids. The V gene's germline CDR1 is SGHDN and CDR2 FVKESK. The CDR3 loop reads CASSPPWASGANVLTF. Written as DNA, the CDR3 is TGTGCCAGCAGCCCCCCCTGGGCATCTGGGGCCAACGTCCTGACTTTC.

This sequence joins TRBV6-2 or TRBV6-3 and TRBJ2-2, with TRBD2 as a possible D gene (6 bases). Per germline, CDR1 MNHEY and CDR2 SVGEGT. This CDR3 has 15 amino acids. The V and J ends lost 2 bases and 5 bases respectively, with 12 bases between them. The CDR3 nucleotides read TGTGCCAGCAGTTACCTCGGGGGTCGGACCGGGGAGCTGTTTTTT. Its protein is CASSYLGGRTGELFF.

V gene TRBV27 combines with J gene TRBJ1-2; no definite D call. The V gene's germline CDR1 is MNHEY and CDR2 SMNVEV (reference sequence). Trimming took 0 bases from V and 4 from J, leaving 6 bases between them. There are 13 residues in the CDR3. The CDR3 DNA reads TGTGCCAGCAGTTTATCGGAGGGCTATGGCTACACCTTC. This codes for CASSLSEGYGYTF.

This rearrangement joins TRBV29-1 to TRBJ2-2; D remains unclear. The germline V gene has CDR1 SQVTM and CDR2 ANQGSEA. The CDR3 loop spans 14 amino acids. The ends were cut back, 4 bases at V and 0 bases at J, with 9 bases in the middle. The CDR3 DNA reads TGCAGCGTTGCCTCCTCCTCGAACACCGGGGAGCTGTTTTTT. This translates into CSVASSSNTGELFF.

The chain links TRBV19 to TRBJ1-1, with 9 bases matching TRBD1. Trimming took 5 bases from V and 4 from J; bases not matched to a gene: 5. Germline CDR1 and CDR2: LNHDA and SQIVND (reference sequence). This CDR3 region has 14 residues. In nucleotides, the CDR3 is TGTGCCAGTAGTTGGGACAGGGCCCGCACTGAAGCTTTCTTT. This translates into CASSWDRARTEAFF.

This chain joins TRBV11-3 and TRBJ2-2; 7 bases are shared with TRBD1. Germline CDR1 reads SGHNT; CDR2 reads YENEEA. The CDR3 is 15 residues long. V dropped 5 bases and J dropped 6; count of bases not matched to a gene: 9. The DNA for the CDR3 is TGTGCCAGCAGCGAAGGGGGCGCCGGGGCCGGGGAGCTGTTTTTT. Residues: CASSEGGAGAGELFF.

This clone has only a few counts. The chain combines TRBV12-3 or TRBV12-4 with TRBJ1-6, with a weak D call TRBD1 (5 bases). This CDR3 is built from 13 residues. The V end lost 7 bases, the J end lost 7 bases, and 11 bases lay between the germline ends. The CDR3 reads CASTGRQNSPLHF. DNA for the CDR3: TGTGCCAGCACCGGGAGACAGAATTCACCCCTCCACTTT.

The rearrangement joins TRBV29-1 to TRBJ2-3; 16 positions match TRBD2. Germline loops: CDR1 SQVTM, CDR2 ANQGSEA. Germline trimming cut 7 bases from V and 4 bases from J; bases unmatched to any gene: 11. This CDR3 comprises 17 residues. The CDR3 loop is CSGASGTSGGGADTQYF. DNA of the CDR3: TGCAGCGGAGCTTCCGGGACTAGCGGGGGGGGCGCAGATACGCAGTATTTT.

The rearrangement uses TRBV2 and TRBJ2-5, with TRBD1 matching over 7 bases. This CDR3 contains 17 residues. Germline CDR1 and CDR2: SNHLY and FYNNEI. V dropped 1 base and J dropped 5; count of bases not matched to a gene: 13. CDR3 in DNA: TGTGCCAGCAGTGAAGGGGTAGAGGGGGCAGTGGGGGAGACCCAGTACTTC. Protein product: CASSEGVEGAVGETQYF.

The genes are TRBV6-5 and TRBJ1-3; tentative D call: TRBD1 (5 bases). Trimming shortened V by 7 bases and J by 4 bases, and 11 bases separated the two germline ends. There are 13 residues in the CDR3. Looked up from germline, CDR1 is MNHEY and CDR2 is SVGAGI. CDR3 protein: CASTPGGGNTIYF. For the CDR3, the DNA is TGTGCCAGCACGCCGGGGGGGGGAAACACCATATATTTT.

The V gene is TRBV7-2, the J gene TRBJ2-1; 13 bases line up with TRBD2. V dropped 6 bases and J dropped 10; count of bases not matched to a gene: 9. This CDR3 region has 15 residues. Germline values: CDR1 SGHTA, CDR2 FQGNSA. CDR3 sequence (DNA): TGTGCCAGCAGGCCGACTAGCGGGAGGATCCGGGAGCAGTTCTTC. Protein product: CASRPTSGRIREQFF.

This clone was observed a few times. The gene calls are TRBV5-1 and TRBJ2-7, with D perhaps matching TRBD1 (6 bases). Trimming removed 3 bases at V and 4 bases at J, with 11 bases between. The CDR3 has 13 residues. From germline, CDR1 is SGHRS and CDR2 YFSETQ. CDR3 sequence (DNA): TGCGCCAGCAGCTCACAGGGACGGTACGAGCAGTACTTC. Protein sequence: CASSSQGRYEQYF.

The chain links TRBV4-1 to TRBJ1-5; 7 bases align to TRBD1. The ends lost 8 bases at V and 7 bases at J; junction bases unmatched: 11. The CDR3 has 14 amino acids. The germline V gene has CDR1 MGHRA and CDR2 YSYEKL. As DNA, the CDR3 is TGCGCCAGCTCCAGACAGGGTGGGAAACAGCCCCAGCATTTT. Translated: CASSRQGGKQPQHF.

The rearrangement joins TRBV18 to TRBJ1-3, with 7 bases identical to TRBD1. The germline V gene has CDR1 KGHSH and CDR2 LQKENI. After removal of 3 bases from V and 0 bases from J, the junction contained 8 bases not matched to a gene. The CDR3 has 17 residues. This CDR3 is CASSPGQRISSGNTIYF. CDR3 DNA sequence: TGTGCCAGCTCACCGGGACAGCGAATAAGCTCTGGAAACACCATATATTTT. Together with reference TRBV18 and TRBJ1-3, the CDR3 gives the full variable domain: NAGVMQNPRHLVRRRGQEARLRCSPMKGHSHVYWYRQLPEEGLKFMVYLQKENIIDESGMPKERFSAEFPKEGPSILRIQQVVRGDSAAYFCASSPGQRISSGNTIYFGEGSWLTVV.

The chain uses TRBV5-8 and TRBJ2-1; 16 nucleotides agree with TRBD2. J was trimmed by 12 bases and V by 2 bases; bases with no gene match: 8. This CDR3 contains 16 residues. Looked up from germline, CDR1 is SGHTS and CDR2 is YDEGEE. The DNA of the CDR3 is TGTGCCAGCAGCTTCGGGACTAGCGGGAGGGGGTCTGGGCAGTTCTTC. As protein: CASSFGTSGRGSGQFF.

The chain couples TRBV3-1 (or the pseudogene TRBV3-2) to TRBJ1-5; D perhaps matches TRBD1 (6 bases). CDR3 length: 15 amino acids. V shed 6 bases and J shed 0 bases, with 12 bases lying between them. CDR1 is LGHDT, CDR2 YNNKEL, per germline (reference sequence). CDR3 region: CASSHAQGSNQPQHF. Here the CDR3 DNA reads TGTGCCAGCAGTCATGCACAGGGTAGCAATCAGCCCCAGCATTTT.